A single sample is the source of the 26 T cell receptor beta chains below, sequenced in a study of cytomegalovirus exposure and HLA in healthy donors. Amplification used 60 Vbeta primers and 13 Jbeta primers. Sequencing used immunoSEQ multiplex PCR; TCRdb keeps in-frame clones, though not all of them. The sample includes around 130,000 clones, roughly four fifths seen only once; the top ten take roughly 3.1%. Sequencing was carried out using PBMCs. The receptors stem from a man aged 25-45 years in good health and CMV-seronegative.

This clone was observed a single time. The V call is TRBV19, the J call TRBJ1-1; the D is unclear. This CDR3 has 13 residues. V was pared by 3 bases and J by 11 bases, with 16 bases between. CDR1 and CDR2 from the germline V gene are LNHDA and SQIVND (reference sequence). The CDR3 nucleotides are TGTGCCAGTAGTATTGGAGCACCTGCGTCGGCTTTCTTT. Amino acid sequence: CASSIGAPASAFF. Based on the CDR3 plus reference TRBV19 and TRBJ1-1, the full variable domain is DGGITQSPKYLFRKEGQNVTLSCEQNLNHDAMYWYRQDPGQGLRLIYYSQIVNDFQKGDIAEGYSVSREKKESFPLTVTSAQKNPTAFYLCASSIGAPASAFFGQGTRLTVV.

The chain links TRBV19 to TRBJ2-1, with TRBD1 matching 7 bases. Per the germline V gene, CDR1 is LNHDA and CDR2 is SQIVND (reference sequence). Trimming took 6 bases from V and 10 from J; bases not matched to a gene: 9. The CDR3 is 13 amino acids. The CDR3 bases are TGTGCCAGTAGCTATACAGGGGCACAAGAGCAGTTCTTC. Its translation is CASSYTGAQEQFF.

The V gene is TRBV7-2, the J gene TRBJ2-1; 10 bases agree with TRBD2. The CDR3 covers 17 residues. V was pared by 0 bases and J by 1 base, with 3 bases of the junction left unmatched. Germline V CDR1 and CDR2: SGHTA, FQGNSA. The CDR3 sequence is CASSLATSGTSYNEQFF. For the CDR3, the DNA is TGTGCCAGCAGCTTAGCTACTAGCGGGACATCCTACAATGAGCAGTTCTTC.

The V and J genes are TRBV9 and TRBJ1-4; no definite D call. CDR1 and CDR2 from the germline V gene are SGDLS and YYNGEE. The CDR3 is 13 amino acids. Deletions cut 3 bases from V and 10 bases from J, with 13 bases between. The CDR3 sequence is CASSDWDGGKLFF. CDR3 DNA: TGTGCCAGCAGCGACTGGGATGGAGGAAAACTGTTTTTT.

J is TRBJ1-2 and V is TRBV6-5; TRBD1 matches 7 bases. Looked up from germline, CDR1 is MNHEY and CDR2 is SVGAGI. The CDR3 is 16 residues long. V was clipped by 1 base and J by 6 bases; unmatched bases: 11. Here the CDR3 reads CASSYFAIRDSNGYTF. In DNA form, the CDR3 reads TGTGCCAGCAGTTACTTCGCCATCCGGGACAGTAATGGCTACACCTTC.

J is TRBJ1-5 and V is TRBV19; D is perhaps TRBD1 (5 bases). V dropped 6 bases and J dropped 5 bases, with 11 bases sitting between them. CDR3 size: 13 residues. Germline assignment: CDR1 LNHDA and CDR2 SQIVND (reference sequence). The CDR3 DNA is TGTGCCAGTAGGCAGGGCTTCGATCAGCCCCAGCATTTT. Amino acids: CASRQGFDQPQHF.

The chain employs TRBV6-5 and TRBJ2-1; D possibly corresponds to TRBD1 (6 bases). Trimming pared 2 bases from V and 0 bases from J, leaving 8 bases between. CDR1 is MNHEY, CDR2 SVGAGI, per germline. The CDR3 contains 15 residues. CDR3 sequence reads: CASSYTGSSYNEQFF. The CDR3 DNA follows: TGTGCCAGCAGTTACACAGGGAGCTCCTACAATGAGCAGTTCTTC.

The rearrangement joins TRBV11-2 to TRBJ1-2; 9 nucleotides agree with TRBD1. V lost 6 bases and J lost 1; bases outside the gene matches: 6. In germline, CDR1 is SGHAT, CDR2 FQNNGV. The length of the CDR3 is 15 residues. DNA for the CDR3: TGTGCCAGCAGAGGGCCGGACAGGGGTAACTATGGCTACACCTTC. As protein: CASRGPDRGNYGYTF. Looking up the rest from reference TRBV11-2 and TRBJ1-2 gives the full variable domain: EAGVAQSPRYKIIEKRQSVAFWCNPISGHATLYWYQQILGQGPKLLIQFQNNGVVDDSQLPKDRFSAERLKGVDSTLKIQPAKLEDSAVYLCASRGPDRGNYGYTFGSGTRLTVV.

The J gene is TRBJ2-2, the V gene TRBV11-3, with TRBD1 matching over 7 bases. The J segment lost 7 bases and the V segment lost 5 bases, leaving 7 bases of the junction unmatched. The CDR3 has 14 amino acids. Germline V gives CDR1 SGHNT, CDR2 YENEEA. The CDR3, as DNA: TGTGCCAGCAGCCTCCGGGACAGTGGCGGGGAGCTGTTTTTT. Translated: CASSLRDSGGELFF. The full variable domain, completed using reference TRBV11-3 and TRBJ2-2, is EAGVVQSPRYKIIEKKQPVAFWCNPISGHNTLYWYLQNLGQGPELLIRYENEEAVDDSQLPKDRFSAERLKGVDSTLKIQPAELGDSAVYLCASSLRDSGGELFFGEGSRLTVL.

This clone has more than one count but fewer than ten. The V call is TRBV7-2, the J call TRBJ2-7; TRBD2 agrees at 12 bases. V dropped 5 bases and J dropped 3; count of bases not matched to a gene: 5. The CDR3 length is 15 residues. The germline CDR1 and CDR2 sequences are SGHTA and FQGNSA. CDR3 in DNA: TGTGCCAGCAGCCCGGGACTAGCGGGTCTCTACGAGCAGTACTTC. This translates into CASSPGLAGLYEQYF. Together with reference TRBV7-2 and TRBJ2-7, the CDR3 gives the full variable domain: GAGVSQSPSNKVTEKGKDVELRCDPISGHTALYWYRQSLGQGLEFLIYFQGNSAPDKSGLPSDRFSAERTGGSVSTLTIQRTQQEDSAVYLCASSPGLAGLYEQYFGPGTRLTVT.

The chain links TRBV27 to TRBJ2-7, with 12 nucleotides matching TRBD2. Germline-derived CDR1 and CDR2 are MNHEY and SMNVEV (reference sequence). There are 15 residues in the CDR3. V shed 8 bases, J shed 7 bases, and the junction held 12 bases outside the gene matches. CDR3 region: CASGLASGRVGEQYF. In nucleotides, the CDR3 is TGTGCCAGCGGCCTGGCTAGCGGGAGGGTTGGAGAGCAGTACTTC.

This sequence joins TRBV9 and TRBJ1-6; TRBD1 aligns across 9 bases. The V gene end was trimmed by 4 bases and the J gene end by 8 bases; junction bases not matched to a gene: 4. The CDR3 has 14 residues. CDR1 and CDR2 (germline): SGDLS, YYNGEE. The CDR3 protein is CASSNRDRDSPLHF. The DNA for the CDR3 is TGTGCCAGCAGCAACCGGGACAGGGATTCACCCCTCCACTTT.

V is TRBV5-4 and J is TRBJ2-3; 14 nucleotides line up with TRBD2. The V and J ends lost 0 bases and 6 bases, in that order; junction bases with no gene match: 15. The germline CDR1 and CDR2 sequences are SGHNT and YYREEE (reference sequence). This CDR3 is built from 20 residues. CDR3 protein: CASSLGAVGGTSGGKDTQYF. In DNA, the CDR3 is TGTGCCAGCAGCTTGGGTGCCGTCGGCGGGACTAGCGGGGGAAAGGATACGCAGTATTTT.

The genes are TRBV21-1 and TRBJ2-1; the table assigns TRBD2, which was not confirmed against the DNA. TRBV21-1 is a pseudogene. CDR3 size: 16 residues. As DNA, the CDR3 is TGTGCCAGCAGCAACGGGTTTCGGGGGAGCCACAATGAGCAGTTCTTC. Translation gives CASSNGFRGSHNEQFF.

The V gene is TRBV6-1, the J gene TRBJ1-5; D gene unclear. Trimming left V 0 bases short and J 3 bases short, with 6 bases between. CDR3 length: 14 residues. Looked up from germline, CDR1 is MNHNS and CDR2 is SASEGT. CDR3 DNA sequence: TGTGCCAGCAGTGAAGCTGGGCTCAATCAGCCCCAGCATTTT. This translates into CASSEAGLNQPQHF.

The V call is TRBV5-1, the J call TRBJ1-1, with a possible D match to TRBD1 (5 bases). This CDR3 spans 15 amino acids. Germline CDR1 SGHRS, CDR2 YFSETQ. V lost 4 bases to trimming and J lost 2 bases, with 15 bases between them. CDR3 sequence (DNA): TGCGCCAGCAGCGATGCCGGGACTGGAAACACTGAAGCTTTCTTT. It codes for CASSDAGTGNTEAFF.

The genes are TRBV4-2 and TRBJ2-4; perhaps TRBD2 as D (6 bases). Trimming took 0 bases from V and 6 from J, leaving 18 bases between them. This CDR3 is built from 17 residues. The V gene's germline CDR1 is LGHNA and CDR2 YNFKEQ. The DNA for the CDR3 is TGTGCCAGCAGCCAAGAAGGGCTAGCGAGGGTAGTAAACATTCAGTACTTC. Protein: CASSQEGLARVVNIQYF.

The chain joins TRBV6-5 to TRBJ2-7, with D possibly being TRBD1 (5 bases). The CDR3 is 11 amino acids. V was trimmed by 4 bases and J by 5 bases, leaving 6 bases between them. Germline-derived CDR1 and CDR2 are MNHEY and SVGAGI. CDR3 sequence (DNA): TGTGCCAGCAGTTGGGGCGACGAGCAGTACTTC. Protein: CASSWGDEQYF.

The chain has TRBV9 and TRBJ2-2; tentatively, D is TRBD1 (5 bases). The CDR3 runs 15 residues. Germline CDR1 reads SGDLS; CDR2 reads YYNGEE. V lost 3 bases to trimming and J lost 0 bases, with 9 bases between them. Here the CDR3 reads CASSAQGTNTGELFF. CDR3 DNA sequence: TGTGCCAGCAGCGCCCAGGGAACGAACACCGGGGAGCTGTTTTTT.

This clone occurred a few times. For the CDR3, the DNA is TGTGCCAGCGGCCAGACAACCCAAGAGACCCAGTACTTC. This translates into CASGQTTQETQYF. The chain couples TRBV28 to TRBJ2-5; D gene uncertain. Trimming cost V 8 bases and J 1 base, with 11 bases left between them. The CDR3 extends over 13 amino acids. In germline, CDR1 is MDHEN, CDR2 SYDVKM.

The V gene is TRBV28, the J gene TRBJ2-5, with 8 bases that match TRBD1. Per germline, CDR1 MDHEN and CDR2 SYDVKM. V gave up 6 bases and J gave up 4 bases; unmatched junction bases: 13. The CDR3 extends over 16 amino acids. The DNA for the CDR3 is TGTGCCAGCAGGAACCCAACCAGGGGGCGGGGAGAGACCCAGTACTTC. This encodes CASRNPTRGRGETQYF.

This sequence joins TRBV19 and TRBJ1-6, with 10 bases matching TRBD1. CDR1 is LNHDA, CDR2 SQIVND, per germline (reference sequence). V dropped 4 bases and J dropped 9; count of bases not matched to a gene: 6. The CDR3 runs to 15 residues. As DNA, the CDR3 is TGTGCCAGTAGTACGGGACAGGGGATTCGTTCACCCCTCCACTTT. Protein: CASSTGQGIRSPLHF. The variable domain in full, completed from reference TRBV19 and TRBJ1-6, reads DGGITQSPKYLFRKEGQNVTLSCEQNLNHDAMYWYRQDPGQGLRLIYYSQIVNDFQKGDIAEGYSVSREKKESFPLTVTSAQKNPTAFYLCASSTGQGIRSPLHFGNGTRLTVT.

This sequence joins TRBV5-6 and TRBJ2-3; 9 bases are shared with TRBD1. Germline V gene sequence: CDR1 SGHDT, CDR2 YYEEEE. Trimming at V came to 3 bases and at J to 9 bases, leaving 2 bases not matched to a gene. This CDR3 has 12 residues. CDR3: CASSYTGGTQYF. CDR3 nucleotides: TGTGCCAGCAGCTACACAGGGGGCACGCAGTATTTT.

The chain links TRBV6-6 to TRBJ1-2; TRBD1 agrees at 10 bases. V lost 0 bases, J lost 8 bases, and 3 bases stayed unmatched. CDR3 length: 14 amino acids. The V gene's germline CDR1 is MNHNY and CDR2 SVGAGI (reference sequence). Here the CDR3 reads CASSYSDRGSGYTF. CDR3 in DNA: TGTGCCAGCAGTTACTCGGACAGGGGGTCGGGCTACACCTTC.

This chain uses TRBV5-6 with TRBJ2-1; 7 bases align to TRBD2. Germline V gene sequence: CDR1 SGHDT, CDR2 YYEEEE. V was clipped by 3 bases and J by 2 bases; unmatched bases: 11. This CDR3 region has 17 residues. Written as DNA, the CDR3 is TGTGCCAGCAGCTCTGGGGACTACCTAAGCGCCTACAATGAGCAGTTCTTC. It is translated as CASSSGDYLSAYNEQFF.

This chain joins TRBV18 and TRBJ1-4; D might be TRBD1 (5 bases). Per germline, CDR1 KGHSH and CDR2 LQKENI. V gave up 3 bases and J gave up 0 bases, with 8 bases separating them. The CDR3 consists of 15 residues. CDR3 sequence reads: CASSPTDATNEKLFF. CDR3 DNA sequence: TGTGCCAGCTCACCGACAGATGCAACTAATGAAAAACTGTTTTTT.